This TCR beta chain was sequenced in a study of T-cell reconstitution after alpha-beta-depleted transplantation in children. Preparation of the TCRbeta library was carried out with unique molecular identifiers. TCRdb passed the PCR reads through MiXCR, listing each CDR3 protein once. Here the sample spans just over 950,000 distinct CDR3 sequences, about 31% being singletons. Of note for this clonotype: Its antigen remains unidentified.

Whole-study findings and limits: Recipient T cells and thymic progenitors that survived were the source of the high TCRbeta diversity seen at day 60 in some patients. T-cell counts and diversity at one year following transplant were attributed mainly to newly produced T cells.

Germline assignment: CDR1 SGHRS and CDR2 YFSETQ. The CDR3 covers 14 residues. The V gene end was trimmed by 4 bases and the J gene end by 9 bases; junction bases not matched to a gene: 8. This receptor was obtained from a boy under three years old who had a stem cell transplant for SCID, so the T cells may come from the graft donor. This specimen consisted of PBMCs, mostly from graft donor cells, obtained 360 days after TCRalphabeta/CD19-depleted stem cell transplant. The chain links TRBV5-1 to TRBJ2-1; 9 bases fit TRBD1. The CDR3 protein is CASSQKDRGGEQFF. In nucleotides, the CDR3 is TGCGCCAGCAGCCAGAAGGACAGGGGTGGTGAGCAGTTCTTC.